Listed below are T cell receptor beta chains from one sample, sequenced in a study of blood T cells in healthy people across ages. TCRdb called the 5' RACE reads again in MiXCR, with one record for every CDR3 protein. The sample comprises about 1.4 million distinct CDR3 sequences, around 59% of which are singletons, and 6.5% to 8.5% rests with the top ten. Input material: blood. The source of these receptors is a man younger than 35 in good health. Both conserved end residues are part of each CDR3.

v_gene | CDR3aa
TRBV7-2 | CASSLYRGDQPQHF
TRBV12-3/TRBV12-4 | CASSSTSGRASTDTQYF
TRBV5-1 | CASSSGDVSNQPQHF
TRBV3-1 | CASRGAGTPGDTQYF
TRBV3-1 | CASSPVAGTKSYEQYF
TRBV5-1 | CASSLEGQGNQGEQFF
TRBV29-1 | CSVEDPGDPNYAYTF
TRBV20-1 | CSARADRGYRGGYTF
TRBV6-6 | CASRETGTQNTGELFF
TRBV28 | CASSWVAAYNEQFF
TRBV28 | CASSPSRSRETQYF
TRBV6-2/TRBV6-3 | CASSYSTVSYEQYF
TRBV4-2 | CASSRTSGDYEQYF
TRBV12-3/TRBV12-4 | CASSPRPLLYGYTF
TRBV27 | CASSLYWDSEQYF
TRBV12-3/TRBV12-4 | CASSLAQGFEQYF
TRBV6-2/TRBV6-3 | CASSYPGGPYNEQYF
TRBV20-1 | CSARFSSADTQYF